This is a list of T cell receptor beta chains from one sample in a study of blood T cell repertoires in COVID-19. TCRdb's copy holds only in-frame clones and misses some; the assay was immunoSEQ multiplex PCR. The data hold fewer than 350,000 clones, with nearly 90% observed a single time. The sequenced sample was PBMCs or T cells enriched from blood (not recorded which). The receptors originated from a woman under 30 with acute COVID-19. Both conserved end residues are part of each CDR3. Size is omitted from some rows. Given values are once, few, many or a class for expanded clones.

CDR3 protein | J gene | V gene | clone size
CASSWTSGRNEQFF | TRBJ2-1 | TRBV6-2/TRBV6-3 | once
CASSSSGDQPQHF | TRBJ1-5 | TRBV12-3/TRBV12-4 | .
CASSVDLAGRANEQFF | TRBJ2-1 | TRBV9 | .
CASSQGQDYSAQPQHF | TRBJ1-5 | TRBV4-2 | .
CASRVGGGTEAFF | TRBJ1-1 | TRBV27 | .
CASSLRVDSYNEQFF | TRBJ2-1 | TRBV27 | .
CASSLIPGSNQPQHF | TRBJ1-5 | TRBV28 | .
CASSPEANYGYTF | TRBJ1-2 | TRBV18 | once
CASSEDRGLNYGYTF | TRBJ1-2 | TRBV6-1 | .
CARSLVGAALAKNIQYF | TRBJ2-4 | TRBV5-3 | once
CASRARRETEAFF | TRBJ1-1 | TRBV12-3/TRBV12-4 | .
CASSVDGTGRDEQFF | TRBJ2-1 | TRBV9 | .
CASSLVHVRTTGTGELFF | TRBJ2-2 | TRBV7-9 | .
CASSSGTGLEKLFF | TRBJ1-4 | TRBV27 | .
CASSLETSANFPNEQFF | TRBJ2-1 | TRBV11-3 | few
CASSIPGTEVYEQYF | TRBJ2-7 | TRBV19 | .
CAWLAWGSPDGETQYF | TRBJ2-5 | TRBV30 | .
CASRVYTLRGNSPLHF | TRBJ1-6 | TRBV27 | few
CASSEATGGVYGYTF | TRBJ1-2 | TRBV2 | .
CASINGGVVNTEAFF | TRBJ1-1 | TRBV28 | .
CASSTLTGGVEAFF | TRBJ1-1 | TRBV19 | .
CASRNTANEKLFF | TRBJ1-4 | TRBV28 | .
CASSLALVTGNTEAFF | TRBJ1-1 | TRBV7-2 | .
CASSRQTYNEQFF | TRBJ2-1 | TRBV14 | .
CASSLQRGEQYF | TRBJ2-7 | TRBV7-2 | .
CASSRSGTSGSPDTQYF | TRBJ2-3 | TRBV13 | .
CASSARFLNTEAFF | TRBJ1-1 | TRBV3-1/TRBV3-2 | .
CASSERGSGYTF | TRBJ1-2 | TRBV2 | once
CASSYELAGSDTQYF | TRBJ2-3 | TRBV6-2/TRBV6-3 | .
CASSLRLAGVYNEQFF | TRBJ2-1 | TRBV28 | once
CASSTSSGTNTGELFF | TRBJ2-2 | TRBV18 | .
CASSVEGRVQETQYF | TRBJ2-5 | TRBV9 | .
CASSPQSSGNTIYF | TRBJ1-3 | TRBV5-1 | .